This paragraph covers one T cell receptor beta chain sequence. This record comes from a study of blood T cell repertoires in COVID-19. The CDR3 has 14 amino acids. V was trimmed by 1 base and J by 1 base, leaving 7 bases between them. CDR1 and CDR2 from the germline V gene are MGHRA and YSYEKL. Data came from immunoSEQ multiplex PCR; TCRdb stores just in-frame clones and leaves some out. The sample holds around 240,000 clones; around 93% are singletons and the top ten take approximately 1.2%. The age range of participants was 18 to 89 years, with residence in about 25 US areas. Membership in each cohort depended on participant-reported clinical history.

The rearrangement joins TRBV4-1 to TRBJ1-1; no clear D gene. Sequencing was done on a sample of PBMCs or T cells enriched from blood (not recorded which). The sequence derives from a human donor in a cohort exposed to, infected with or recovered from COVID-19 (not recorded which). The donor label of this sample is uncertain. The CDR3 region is CASSQVTGNTEAFF. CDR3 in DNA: TGCGCCAGCAGCCAAGTCACGGGGAACACTGAAGCTTTCTTT.